This T cell receptor (beta chain) was obtained from a study of shared clonotypes between healthy human individuals. This CDR3 region has 13 residues. The germline V and J ends were trimmed by 0 bases and 6 bases, with 8 bases remaining between them. The germline CDR1 and CDR2 sequences are SGHNT and YYREEE (reference sequence). Every immunoSEQ plate was one replicate of a subset's evenly spread DNA. Method: immunoSEQ multiplex PCR; TCRdb's copy keeps in-frame clones and lacks some. Of 2.5 million or so clones in the sample, more than 90% are singletons; the top ten hold over 0.12%. With regard to this clone: As yet, its antigen is unknown.

General study points: A few donors held around 5% of naive CD4 clonotypes in common.

Material for sequencing was naive CD4+ T cells sorted from blood. Subset of the sample: CD45RA+ positively selected. J is TRBJ2-3 and V is TRBV5-4; D unclear. The TCR comes from a man in his late teens or twenties in good health. This CDR3 reads CASSLVRWDTQYF. The DNA for the CDR3 is TGTGCCAGCAGCTTGGTCCGGTGGGATACGCAGTATTTT. The full variable domain, completed using reference TRBV5-4 and TRBJ2-3, is ETGVTQSPTHLIKTRGQQVTLRCSSQSGHNTVSWYQQALGQGPQFIFQYYREEENGRGNFPPRFSGLQFPNYSSELNVNALELDDSALYLCASSLVRWDTQYFGPGTRLTVL.